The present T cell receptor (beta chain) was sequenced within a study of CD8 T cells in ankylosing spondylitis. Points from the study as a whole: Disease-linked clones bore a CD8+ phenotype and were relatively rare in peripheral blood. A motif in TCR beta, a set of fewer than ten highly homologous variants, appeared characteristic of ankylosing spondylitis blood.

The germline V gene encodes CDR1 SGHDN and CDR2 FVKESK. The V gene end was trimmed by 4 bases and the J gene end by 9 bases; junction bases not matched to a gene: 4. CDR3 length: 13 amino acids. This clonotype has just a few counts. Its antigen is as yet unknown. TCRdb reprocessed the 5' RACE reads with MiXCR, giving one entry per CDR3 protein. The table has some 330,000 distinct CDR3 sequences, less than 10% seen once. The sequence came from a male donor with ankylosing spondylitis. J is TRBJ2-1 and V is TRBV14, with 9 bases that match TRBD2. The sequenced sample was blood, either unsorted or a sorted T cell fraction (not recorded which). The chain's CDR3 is CASSRETSGEQFF. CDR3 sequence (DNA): TGTGCCAGCAGCCGCGAGACTAGCGGTGAGCAGTTCTTC.